Below are 21 T cell receptor beta chains sequenced from a single sample in a study (dated by TCRdb to the mid-2010s). Library construction relied on 5' RACE. The run used an Illumina MiSeq. In TCRdb, the public reads were trimmed at Q25 with fastp and aligned with MiXCR, with productive beta chains retained. Rows are combined by CDR3 protein, so each entry shows the most common genes and DNA. Counted in this sample were 30,000 to 40,000 distinct CDR3 sequences; roughly 24% of them appeared once. 3.5% to 4% of the sample rests with the top ten. The sequenced sample was naive CD4+ T cells sorted from a lymph node. The cell subset or site label of this sample denotes: naive CD4+ T cells, CD4+CD45RA+CD25-. The receptor source for this set is a female donor with breast cancer.

This clonotype has just a few counts. V and J are TRBV7-2 and TRBJ2-3; no reliable D call. The CDR3 consists of 12 residues. Germline values: CDR1 SGHTA, CDR2 FQGNSA. The V end was cut by 5 bases, the J end by 3 bases, with 6 bases between. The CDR3 coding sequence is TGTGCCAGCAGCCTGATGACAGATACGCAGTATTTT. Translating gives CASSLMTDTQYF.

V is TRBV7-3 and J is TRBJ2-1; TRBD1 agrees at 7 bases. J was trimmed by 7 bases and V by 2 bases; bases with no gene match: 5. The CDR3 consists of 14 residues. Per germline, CDR1 SGHTA and CDR2 FQGTGA. The CDR3 is CASSLDATGNEQFF. Written as DNA, the CDR3 is TGTGCCAGCAGCTTAGACGCGACAGGGAATGAGCAGTTCTTC.

This chain joins TRBV20-1 and TRBJ1-5, with a weak D call TRBD1 (5 bases). The CDR3 runs to 14 residues. V lost 3 bases to trimming and J lost 4 bases, with 13 bases between them. Germline CDR1 DFQATT, CDR2 SNEGSKA (reference sequence). For the CDR3, the DNA is TGCAGTGCTAGCGGGGGGAGAGTGAATCAGCCCCAGCATTTT. As protein: CSASGGRVNQPQHF.

The gene calls are TRBV14 and TRBJ2-2; perhaps D is TRBD1 or TRBD2 (5 bases each). V lost 4 bases and J lost 3, with 15 bases in between. The germline V gene has CDR1 SGHDN and CDR2 FVKESK. CDR3 length: 16 residues. CDR3 protein: CASSPRRGADTGELFF. For the CDR3, the DNA is TGTGCCAGCAGCCCGCGACGGGGCGCGGACACCGGGGAGCTGTTTTTT.

This clonotype has a handful of counts. The rearrangement uses TRBV9 and TRBJ2-1; 8 bases line up with TRBD1. The V and J ends lost 0 bases and 8 bases, in that order; junction bases with no gene match: 7. This CDR3 has 15 amino acids. In germline, CDR1 is SGDLS, CDR2 YYNGEE. CDR3: CASSVGAGGAYEQFF. The CDR3 nucleotides are TGTGCCAGCAGCGTAGGGGCAGGGGGCGCCTATGAGCAGTTCTTC.

Worth noting for this clonotype: This may stem from a read error, because a much larger clone lies one nucleotide away. The CDR3 reads CSGGQLSSGANALTF. In nucleotides, the CDR3 is TGCAGTGGCGGACAGTTGAGCTCTGGGGCCAACGCCCTGACTTTC. The chain carries TRBV20-1 and TRBJ2-6, with D possibly TRBD1 on 6 matching bases. Germline V gives CDR1 DFQATT, CDR2 SNEGSKA (reference sequence). The CDR3 contains 15 residues.

The table lists this clonotype with many counts. The V call is TRBV6-6, the J call TRBJ2-4; 7 bases map to TRBD2. Germline V CDR1 and CDR2: MNHNY, SVGAGI (reference sequence). This CDR3 has 19 amino acids. V was clipped by 2 bases and J by 0 bases; unmatched bases: 13. The CDR3 DNA follows: TGTGCCAGCAGTTACCAGGGACTACCCCTTCGGGGAGCCAAAAACATTCAGTACTTC. This gives the protein CASSYQGLPLRGAKNIQYF.

This clonotype has only a few counts. In DNA, the CDR3 is TGTGCCAGCAGTGACGGTGTCTCTGGGGCCAACGTCCTGACTTTC. This sequence encodes CASSDGVSGANVLTF. The chain links TRBV6-1 to TRBJ2-6; D remains unclear. CDR1 and CDR2 from the germline V gene are MNHNS and SASEGT. Between the trimmed V and J ends, which lost 3 bases and 0 bases, there was a span of 6 bases. The CDR3 contains 15 residues.

This clonotype was found a few times. The J gene is TRBJ1-2, the V gene TRBV5-1; 9 nucleotides match TRBD1. This CDR3 is 16 amino acids long. In germline, CDR1 is SGHRS, CDR2 YFSETQ. With V trimmed by 4 bases and J by 8 bases, 15 bases remained unmatched. Here the CDR3 reads CASSPGPGQGFGGYTF. The CDR3 DNA follows: TGCGCCAGCAGCCCGGGCCCGGGACAGGGTTTTGGAGGCTACACCTTC.

This clonotype has a count of ten or more. The rearrangement links TRBV27 to TRBJ2-1, with D unclear. CDR3 length equals 12 residues. Germline loops: CDR1 MNHEY, CDR2 SMNVEV (reference sequence). Trimming pared 8 bases from V and 6 bases from J, leaving 11 bases between. The chain's CDR3 is CASGAFSNEQFF. The CDR3 nucleotides are TGTGCCAGCGGAGCGTTCTCCAATGAGCAGTTCTTC.

This clonotype was recorded many times. In nucleotides, the CDR3 is TGTGCCAGCAGCTTAGGCCAGGGTTTCGGGCCCCTCCACTTT. This encodes CASSLGQGFGPLHF. This chain uses TRBV7-2 with TRBJ1-6; D possibly corresponds to TRBD1 (5 bases). V shed 1 base and J shed 13 bases, with 14 bases lying between them. CDR3 length: 14 residues. In germline, CDR1 is SGHTA, CDR2 FQGNSA. Full variable domain (outside the CDR3, taken from reference TRBV7-2 and TRBJ1-6): GAGVSQSPSNKVTEKGKDVELRCDPISGHTALYWYRQSLGQGLEFLIYFQGNSAPDKSGLPSDRFSAERTGGSVSTLTIQRTQQEDSAVYLCASSLGQGFGPLHFGNGTRLTVT.

The chain is built from TRBV7-9 and TRBJ2-2; D is perhaps TRBD1 (6 bases). From germline, CDR1 is SEHNR and CDR2 FQNEAQ (reference sequence). This CDR3 region has 16 residues. V lost 5 bases, J lost 0 bases, and 13 bases lay in between. CDR3 coding DNA: TGTGCCAGCAGCCCGAACAGGGTCGCGAACACCGGGGAGCTGTTTTTT. Translating it yields CASSPNRVANTGELFF.

The V call is TRBV12-3 or TRBV12-4, the J call TRBJ2-4; unclear D gene. This CDR3 comprises 12 residues. Trimming took 3 bases from V and 5 from J, leaving 5 bases between them. The CDR3 coding sequence is TGTGCCAGCAGTTTGAAGGAAAACATTCAGTACTTC. The encoded protein is CASSLKENIQYF.

In the case of this clonotype: Given a much more abundant clone one base away, this may be a read error. The chain has TRBV15 and TRBJ1-4; TRBD1 aligns across 11 bases. This CDR3 is built from 14 residues. Per germline, CDR1 LNHNV and CDR2 YYDKDF (reference sequence). The trim removed 6 bases at V and 7 bases at J, leaving 4 bases unmatched. In DNA form, the CDR3 reads TGTGCCACCAGACCGGACAGGGGGCTTGAAAAACTGTTTTTT. It encodes CATRPDRGLEKLFF.

The gene calls are TRBV12-3 or TRBV12-4 and TRBJ2-2; D gene unclear. V lost 7 bases and J lost 3, with 15 bases in between. CDR3 length: 15 residues. The CDR3 bases are TGTGCCAGCAAACCTTTAGGCAGGCACACCGGGGAGCTGTTTTTT. Translating it yields CASKPLGRHTGELFF.

This clonotype was seen a handful of times. The chain joins TRBV12-3 or TRBV12-4 to TRBJ2-1, with 10 nucleotides matching TRBD2. V dropped 7 bases and J dropped 4; count of bases not matched to a gene: 4. CDR3 length equals 14 residues. CDR3 in DNA: TGTGCCAGCACTACTAGCGGGACGTACAATGAGCAGTTCTTC. Its translation: CASTTSGTYNEQFF.

This clonotype was recorded a few times. This chain links TRBV20-1 with TRBJ2-7; TRBD2 matches at 10 bases. After removal of 1 base from V and 4 bases from J, the junction contained 13 bases not matched to a gene. This CDR3 contains 17 residues. CDR1 DFQATT and CDR2 SNEGSKA come from the germline V gene (reference sequence). This CDR3 is CSARVLGLASDSYEQYF. Here the CDR3 DNA reads TGCAGTGCTAGAGTTTTGGGACTAGCGTCTGACTCGTACGAGCAGTACTTC.

The chain has TRBV6-1 and TRBJ2-5, with 7 bases matching TRBD1. Per the germline V gene, CDR1 is MNHNS and CDR2 is SASEGT. The CDR3 sequence is 14 residues long. Trimming took 3 bases from V and 5 from J; bases not matched to a gene: 6. The CDR3 DNA sequence: TGTGCCAGCAGTGAGGGGACAGCATCGGAGACCCAGTACTTC. Translated: CASSEGTASETQYF.

The V call is TRBV5-1, the J call TRBJ1-2, with no clear D. Germline V gives CDR1 SGHRS, CDR2 YFSETQ. V shed 4 bases and J shed 3 bases, with 10 bases lying between them. This CDR3 spans 13 amino acids. The CDR3 DNA sequence: TGCGCCAGCAGCCCCGACGGGGACTATGGCTACACCTTC. It encodes CASSPDGDYGYTF.

About this clonotype itself: At one boundary the junction diverges from the germline segment, which might be a read error. The J gene is TRBJ2-3, the V gene TRBV5-1; D is unclear. The CDR3 extends over 15 amino acids. Germline V gene sequence: CDR1 SGHRS, CDR2 YFSETQ. The CDR3 protein is CAGSFEPASTDTQYF. The CDR3 region has the DNA TGCGCCGGCAGCTTCGAGCCAGCATCGACAGATACGCAGTATTTT.

Many counts were recorded for this clonotype. The chain combines TRBV15 with TRBJ2-7; perhaps TRBD2 as D (5 bases). Germline loops: CDR1 LNHNV, CDR2 YYDKDF (reference sequence). Trimming removed 4 bases from V and 8 bases from J, with 18 bases in between. There are 14 residues in the CDR3. CDR3 residues: CATSTRDGGAQQYF. Written as DNA, the CDR3 is TGTGCCACCAGCACGAGGGATGGCGGAGCACAGCAGTACTTC.